The rows below give T cell receptor beta chains drawn from one sample of a study of T cell repertoires in cytomegalovirus infection. A single record per CDR3 protein comes from TCRdb applying MiXCR to the reads. The table shows approximately 1,000,000 distinct CDR3 sequences, with approximately 31% occurring only once. These receptors' antigens are unknown. The sample consisted of cultured CD8+ T cells from PBMCs, taken from culture after CMV antigen stimulation. All receptors derive from a human donor in good health (CMV status not recorded). Some clones in this sample may be carry-over from other donors' samples. Both conserved end residues are part of each CDR3.

V gene: TRBV27
CDR3 protein: CASSVNGAEQYF

V gene: TRBV12-3/TRBV12-4
CDR3 protein: CASSLVAAIRETQYF

V gene: TRBV7-9
CDR3 protein: CASTATGWGANVLTF

V gene: TRBV20-1
CDR3 protein: CSASLSSYNEQFF

V gene: TRBV25-1
CDR3 protein: CASRHSGSLGTQETQYF

V gene: TRBV20-1
CDR3 protein: CSIPRDDSYEQYF

V gene: TRBV28
CDR3 protein: CASSPILADTQYF

V gene: TRBV6-5
CDR3 protein: CASSYSAGRYGYTF

V gene: TRBV9
CDR3 protein: CASSPILRQGQQETQYF

V gene: TRBV20-1
CDR3 protein: CSATISSYEQYF

V gene: TRBV7-9
CDR3 protein: CASSTPGTSGITYNEQFF

V gene: TRBV6-1
CDR3 protein: CASSDYRILNTEAFF

V gene: TRBV3-1
CDR3 protein: CASSRQNYGYTF

V gene: TRBV27
CDR3 protein: CASSLFRGNTEAFF

V gene: TRBV4-1
CDR3 protein: CASSPGLAGALQETQYF

V gene: TRBV29-1
CDR3 protein: CSVEAGRLNYGYTF

V gene: TRBV7-2
CDR3 protein: CASSYWTGPPNNEQFF